This T cell receptor (beta chain) came from a study of Graves' ophthalmopathy and Graves' hyperthyroidism. Points on this clonotype: Its target is unknown.

Whole-study findings and limits: The authors also found most expanded thyroid clonotypes above 0.001 frequency in blood. Discrimination between ophthalmopathy and stable hyperthyroidism by a 13-signature model showed 87.88% sensitivity and about 84% specificity.

Germline loops: CDR1 SEHNR, CDR2 FQNEAQ (reference sequence). The V gene lost 2 bases and the J gene lost 6 bases, with 8 bases spanning the gap. The CDR3 is 13 amino acids. RNA transcripts served as template for amplifying TCR beta CDR3 sequences. The first round was an RT-PCR with HTBI primers, and the second round was a multiplex PCR. Each CDR3 protein is one row after TCRdb ran MiXCR on the multiplex PCR reads. The sample shows 260,000 or so distinct CDR3 sequences, 40% to 50% of them seen only once. This clonotype originated in an adult man with Graves' ophthalmopathy. The chain has TRBV7-9 and TRBJ2-1; D is possibly TRBD2 (5 bases). Sequencing used peripheral blood. CDR3 DNA sequence: TGTGCCAGCAGCTTATATCGGGGCAATGAGCAGTTCTTC. Translated, it gives CASSLYRGNEQFF.